These 20 T cell receptor beta chains originate from one sample sequenced in a study of blood T cell repertoires in COVID-19. Assay: immunoSEQ multiplex PCR; the TCRdb copy retains only in-frame clones and omits some. The table lists roughly 87,000 clones, more than 70% of them singletons. The specimen was peripheral blood. These TCRs come from a man aged 45-60 years with active COVID-19.

The J gene is TRBJ2-3, the V gene TRBV12-5, with TRBD1 identical over 8 bases. The V gene end was trimmed by 5 bases and the J gene end by 6 bases; junction bases not matched to a gene: 10. The CDR3 sequence is 15 residues long. Germline V lookup: CDR1 LGHNT, CDR2 FRNRAP. The CDR3 DNA is TGTGCTAGTGGTCTTGGACAGGGTAGTCTGGATACGCAGTATTTT. Protein product: CASGLGQGSLDTQYF. The full variable domain, its missing parts supplied by reference TRBV12-5 and TRBJ2-3, is DARVTQTPRHKVTEMGQEVTMRCQPILGHNTVFWYRQTMMQGLELLAYFRNRAPLDDSGMPKDRFSAEMPDATLATLKIQPSEPRDSAVYFCASGLGQGSLDTQYFGPGTRLTVL.

The chain has TRBV14 and TRBJ1-1, with TRBD1 matching 12 bases. This CDR3 comprises 18 residues. V gave up 4 bases and J gave up 0 bases; unmatched junction bases: 9. Germline CDR1 and CDR2: SGHDN and FVKESK. The CDR3 DNA sequence: TGTGCCAGCAGCCCCGTATATGGGACAGGGGGCATGAACACTGAAGCTTTCTTT. Its protein product is CASSPVYGTGGMNTEAFF.

The chain is built from TRBV4-3 and TRBJ2-1; TRBD1 matches at 7 bases. V dropped 0 bases and J dropped 6; count of bases not matched to a gene: 8. The CDR3 consists of 16 residues. From germline, CDR1 is LGHNA and CDR2 YSLEER. CDR3 bases: TGCGCCAGCAGCCAAGACGAAGGGGGCCAGTCCAATGAGCAGTTCTTC. It translates to CASSQDEGGQSNEQFF.

The chain links TRBV10-2 to TRBJ1-1, with 9 bases fitting TRBD1. The CDR3 is 14 residues long. Germline V gene data show CDR1 as WSHSY and CDR2 as SAAADI. The V and J ends lost 7 bases and 5 bases, in that order; junction bases with no gene match: 8. The CDR3 DNA sequence: TGCGCCAGCATTCCGGGACAGGGCTTGACTGAAGCTTTCTTT. It encodes CASIPGQGLTEAFF.

This clone has only one observation. J is TRBJ1-5 and V is TRBV10-1, with D unresolved. The CDR3 sequence is 16 residues long. From germline, CDR1 is WNHNN and CDR2 SYGVQD (reference sequence). V lost 7 bases, J lost 2 bases, and 18 bases lay in between. The CDR3 nucleotides read TGCGCCAGCATAGGCGGAACCTTTTGTGGCAATCAGCCCCAGCATTTT. Translated, it gives CASIGGTFCGNQPQHF.

V is TRBV18 and J is TRBJ2-2; TRBD1 matches at 10 bases. With V trimmed by 6 bases and J by 3 bases, 7 bases remained unmatched. The CDR3 consists of 16 residues. CDR1 is KGHSH and CDR2 is LQKENI in the germline V gene. The CDR3 protein is CASSEAGQGYTGELFF. Here the CDR3 DNA reads TGTGCCAGCTCGGAAGCGGGACAGGGGTACACCGGGGAGCTGTTTTTT.

The genes are TRBV2 and TRBJ1-1; 7 bases fit TRBD1. The CDR3 totals 12 residues. The V segment lost 5 bases and the J segment 7 bases; nucleotides outside the gene matches: 4. The V gene's germline CDR1 is SNHLY and CDR2 FYNNEI. The CDR3 sequence is CASSRTGVEAFF. CDR3 DNA sequence: TGTGCCAGCAGTCGTACAGGGGTTGAAGCTTTCTTT.

The chain couples TRBV27 to TRBJ2-7, with D hard to call. Per germline, CDR1 MNHEY and CDR2 SMNVEV (reference sequence). V gave up 0 bases and J gave up 4 bases, with 16 bases separating them. This CDR3 comprises 16 residues. The DNA for the CDR3 is TGTGCCAGCAGTTTATCGTCTCCCTTGAGAGGTTACGAGCAGTACTTC. This sequence encodes CASSLSSPLRGYEQYF.

The chain carries TRBV28 and TRBJ1-2; TRBD1 is a possible D gene (6 bases). V was clipped by 8 bases and J by 9 bases, with 16 bases between them. This CDR3 is 12 amino acids long. The germline CDR1 and CDR2 sequences are MDHEN and SYDVKM. CDR3 sequence (DNA): TGTGCCAGCTACTTGGGCAGGGGACGCTACACCTTC. Protein sequence: CASYLGRGRYTF.

The genes are TRBV7-2 and TRBJ2-7; possibly TRBD2 for D (6 bases). The V gene lost 5 bases and the J gene lost 4 bases, with 21 bases spanning the gap. Per germline, CDR1 SGHTA and CDR2 FQGNSA. CDR3 length: 16 amino acids. The CDR3 is CASSPTSAAGTYEQYF. In DNA, the CDR3 is TGTGCCAGCAGCCCCACCTCCGCGGCGGGAACTTACGAGCAGTACTTC.

The chain couples TRBV6-1 to TRBJ1-1; D call uncertain. The V end was cut by 2 bases, the J end by 1 base, with 14 bases between. This CDR3 region has 16 residues. Germline CDR1 MNHNS, CDR2 SASEGT. CDR3 region: CASSEHVNRPNTEAFF. The CDR3 bases are TGTGCCAGCAGTGAACATGTGAACAGACCGAACACTGAAGCTTTCTTT.

The chain is built from TRBV9 and TRBJ2-1; the D gene is possibly TRBD2 (6 bases). From germline, CDR1 is SGDLS and CDR2 YYNGEE. The CDR3 contains 13 residues. V was shortened by 3 bases and J by 5 bases, with 9 bases between the two germline ends. The CDR3, as DNA: TGTGCCAGCAGCGAGGGACTGAACAATGAGCAGTTCTTC. The encoded protein is CASSEGLNNEQFF.

The genes are TRBV15 and TRBJ2-4; D gene uncertain. Germline CDR1 reads LNHNV; CDR2 reads YYDKDF (reference sequence). This CDR3 contains 17 residues. V lost 0 bases, J lost 3 bases, and 15 bases lay in between. CDR3 DNA sequence: TGTGCCACCAGCAGAGATCCCCGTGCCCTGAGCAAAAACATTCAGTACTTC. Protein sequence: CATSRDPRALSKNIQYF.

CDR3 DNA: TGTGCCAGTACTCCAGGGGAATGGAACTATGGCTACACCTTC. Translation gives CASTPGEWNYGYTF. The chain joins TRBV19 to TRBJ1-2, with D perhaps TRBD1 (6 bases). Looked up from germline, CDR1 is LNHDA and CDR2 is SQIVND (reference sequence). V was clipped by 7 bases and J by 2 bases, with 14 bases between them. CDR3 length equals 14 residues. Combining the CDR3 with reference TRBV19 and TRBJ1-2 gives the whole variable domain DGGITQSPKYLFRKEGQNVTLSCEQNLNHDAMYWYRQDPGQGLRLIYYSQIVNDFQKGDIAEGYSVSREKKESFPLTVTSAQKNPTAFYLCASTPGEWNYGYTFGSGTRLTVV.

CDR3 amino acids: CASSYSNAWANGRSYNEQFF. The DNA of the CDR3 is TGTGCCAGCAGTTACTCGAATGCTTGGGCTAACGGGAGATCCTACAATGAGCAGTTCTTC. The chain employs TRBV6-2 or TRBV6-3 and TRBJ2-1; tentative D call: TRBD2 (6 bases). Germline-derived CDR1 and CDR2 are MNHEY and SVGEGT. The CDR3 extends over 20 amino acids. V gave up 0 bases and J gave up 1 base, with 22 bases separating them.

This clone occurred once. This rearrangement joins TRBV28 to TRBJ2-5, with D possibly TRBD2 on 6 matching bases. Trimming left V 11 bases short and J 2 bases short, with 18 bases between. The germline V gene has CDR1 MDHEN and CDR2 SYDVKM. The CDR3 length is 14 residues. The CDR3 DNA follows: TGTGCCGCCTCCTCGGCGGGGCTACAAGAGACCCAGTACTTC. This sequence encodes CAASSAGLQETQYF.

The chain couples TRBV19 to TRBJ2-1; 8 bases fit TRBD2. The CDR3 covers 13 residues. The trim removed 7 bases at V and 7 bases at J, leaving 6 bases unmatched. The germline CDR1 and CDR2 sequences are LNHDA and SQIVND (reference sequence). The CDR3 DNA follows: TGTGCCAGTACGGGGGGGCCAGGGAATGAGCAGTTCTTC. This gives the protein CASTGGPGNEQFF.

The rearrangement uses TRBV7-3 and TRBJ2-5; D is possibly TRBD1 (6 bases). The V gene's germline CDR1 is SGHTA and CDR2 FQGTGA. Trimming removed 4 bases at V and 5 bases at J, with 17 bases between. The CDR3 is 15 amino acids. The CDR3, as DNA: TGTGCCAGCAGCTCTGGGCTGGGGGCAACGGAGACCCAGTACTTC. This encodes CASSSGLGATETQYF. The whole variable domain, filled in from reference TRBV7-3 and TRBJ2-5, reads GAGVSQTPSNKVTEKGKYVELRCDPISGHTALYWYRQSLGQGPEFLIYFQGTGAADDSGLPNDRFFAVRPEGSVSTLKIQRTERGDSAVYLCASSSGLGATETQYFGPGTRLLVL.

This clone was recorded only once. J is TRBJ2-3 and V is TRBV6-2 or TRBV6-3; 7 positions match TRBD2. CDR1 is MNHEY, CDR2 SVGEGT, per germline. The CDR3 extends over 18 amino acids. Trimming at V came to 1 base and at J to 3 bases, leaving 13 bases not matched to a gene. Written as DNA, the CDR3 is TGTGCCAGCAGTTACTTTTTTGGCGGGGGAAAATTAACAGATACGCAGTATTTT. It translates to CASSYFFGGGKLTDTQYF.

This chain links TRBV18 with TRBJ2-1; 11 bases match TRBD2. The ends lost 1 base at V and 7 bases at J; junction bases unmatched: 12. The CDR3 is 18 amino acids. Germline-derived CDR1 and CDR2 are KGHSH and LQKENI. As DNA, the CDR3 is TGTGCCAGCTCACCACTCTCTAGCGGGGGGTCCAAGGGGAATGAGCAGTTCTTC. Its translation: CASSPLSSGGSKGNEQFF.